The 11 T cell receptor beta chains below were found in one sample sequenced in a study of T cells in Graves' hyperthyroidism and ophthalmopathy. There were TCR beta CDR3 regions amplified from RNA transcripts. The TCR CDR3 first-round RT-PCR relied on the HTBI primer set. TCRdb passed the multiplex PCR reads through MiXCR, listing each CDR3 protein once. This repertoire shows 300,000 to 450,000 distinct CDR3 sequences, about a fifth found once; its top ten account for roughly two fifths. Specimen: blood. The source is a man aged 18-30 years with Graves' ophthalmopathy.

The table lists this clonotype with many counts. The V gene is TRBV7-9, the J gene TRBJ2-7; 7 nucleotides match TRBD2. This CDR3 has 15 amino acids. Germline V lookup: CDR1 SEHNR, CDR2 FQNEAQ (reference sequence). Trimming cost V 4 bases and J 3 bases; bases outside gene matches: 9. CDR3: CASSSRGRDLYEQYF. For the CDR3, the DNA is TGTGCCAGCAGCTCCCGGGGGAGGGACCTCTACGAGCAGTACTTC.

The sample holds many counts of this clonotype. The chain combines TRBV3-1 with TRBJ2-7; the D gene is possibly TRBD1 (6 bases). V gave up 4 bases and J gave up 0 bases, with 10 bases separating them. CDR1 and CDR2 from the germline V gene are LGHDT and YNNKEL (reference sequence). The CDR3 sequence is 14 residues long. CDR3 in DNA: TGTGCCAGCAGCCGCCAAGGGGGCTCCTACGAGCAGTACTTC. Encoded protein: CASSRQGGSYEQYF.

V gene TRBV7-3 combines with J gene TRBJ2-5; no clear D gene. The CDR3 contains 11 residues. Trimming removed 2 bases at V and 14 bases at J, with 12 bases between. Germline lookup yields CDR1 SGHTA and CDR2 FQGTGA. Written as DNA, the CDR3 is TGTGCCAGCAGCTTATCTCACACTTTATACTTC. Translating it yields CASSLSHTLYF.

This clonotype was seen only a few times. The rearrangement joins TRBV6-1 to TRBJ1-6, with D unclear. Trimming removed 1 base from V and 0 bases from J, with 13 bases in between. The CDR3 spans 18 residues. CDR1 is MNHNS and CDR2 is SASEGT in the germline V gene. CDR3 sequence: CASSEEGGDISYNSPLHF. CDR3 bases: TGTGCCAGCAGTGAAGAAGGTGGAGACATCTCCTATAATTCACCCCTCCACTTT.

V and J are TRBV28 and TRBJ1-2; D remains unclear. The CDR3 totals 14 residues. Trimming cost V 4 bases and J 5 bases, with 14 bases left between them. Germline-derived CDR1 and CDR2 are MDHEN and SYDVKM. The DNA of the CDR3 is TGTGCCAGCAGTTCCTCGGCGGGATCGTATGGCTACACCTTC. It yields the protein CASSSSAGSYGYTF.

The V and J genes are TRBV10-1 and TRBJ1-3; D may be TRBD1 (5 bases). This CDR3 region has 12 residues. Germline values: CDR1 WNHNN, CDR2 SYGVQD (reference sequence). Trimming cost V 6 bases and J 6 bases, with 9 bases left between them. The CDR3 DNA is TGCGCCAGCAGCGGGACCGAAAACACCATATATTTT. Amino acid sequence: CASSGTENTIYF.

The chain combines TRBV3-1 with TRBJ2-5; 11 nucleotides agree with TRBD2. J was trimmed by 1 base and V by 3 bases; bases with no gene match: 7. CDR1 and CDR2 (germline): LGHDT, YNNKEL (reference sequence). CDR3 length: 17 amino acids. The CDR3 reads CASSHTSGRAAQETQYF. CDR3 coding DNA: TGTGCCAGCAGCCACACTAGCGGGAGAGCCGCCCAAGAGACCCAGTACTTC.

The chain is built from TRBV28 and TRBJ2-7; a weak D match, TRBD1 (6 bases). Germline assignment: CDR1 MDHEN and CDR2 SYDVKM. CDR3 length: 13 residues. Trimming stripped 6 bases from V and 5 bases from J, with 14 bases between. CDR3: CASRRQARDEQYF. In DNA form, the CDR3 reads TGTGCCAGCAGGCGACAGGCTCGGGACGAGCAGTACTTC. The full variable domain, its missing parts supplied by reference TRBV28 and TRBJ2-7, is DVKVTQSSRYLVKRTGEKVFLECVQDMDHENMFWYRQDPGLGLRLIYFSYDVKMKEKGDIPEGYSVSREKKERFSLILESASTNQTSMYLCASRRQARDEQYFGPGTRLTVT.

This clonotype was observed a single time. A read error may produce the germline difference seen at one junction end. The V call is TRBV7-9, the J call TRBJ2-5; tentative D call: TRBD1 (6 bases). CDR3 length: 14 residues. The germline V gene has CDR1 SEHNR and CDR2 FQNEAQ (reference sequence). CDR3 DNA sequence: TGCGCCAGCAGCCAAGAGACAGGCCAAGAGACCCAGTACTTC. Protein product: CASSQETGQETQYF.

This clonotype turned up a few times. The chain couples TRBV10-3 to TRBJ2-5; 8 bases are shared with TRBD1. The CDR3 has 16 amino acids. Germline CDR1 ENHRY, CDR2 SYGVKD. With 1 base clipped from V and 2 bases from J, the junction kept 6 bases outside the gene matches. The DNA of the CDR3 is TGTGCCATCAGTGAGTTTATTGGACAGGGTCAAGAGACCCAGTACTTC. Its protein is CAISEFIGQGQETQYF.

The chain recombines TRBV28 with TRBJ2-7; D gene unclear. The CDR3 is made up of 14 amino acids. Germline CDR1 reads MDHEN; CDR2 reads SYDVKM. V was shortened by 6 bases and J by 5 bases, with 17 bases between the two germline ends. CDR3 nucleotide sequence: TGTGCCAGCAGCCTACACACACGGGCTAACGAGCAGTACTTC. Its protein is CASSLHTRANEQYF.